A single sample is the source of the 26 T cell receptor beta chains below, sequenced in a study of OX40 agonist ivuxolimab in advanced cancers. Assay: immunoSEQ multiplex PCR; the TCRdb copy retains only in-frame clones and omits some. This sample has 40,000 to 60,000 clones; over 75% occur once, and the top ten carry about 3.2%. Sequenced material: CD4+ or CD8+ T cells sorted from blood, taken in a trial of the OX40 agonist ivuxolimab. Source of these receptors: an adult with an advanced solid tumor such as melanoma, head and neck, liver or kidney cancer.

The J gene is TRBJ2-5, the V gene TRBV7-9; TRBD2 is a possible D gene (6 bases). This CDR3 has 13 amino acids. V lost 3 bases and J lost 5, with 10 bases in between. Germline CDR1 is SEHNR and CDR2 is FQNEAQ (reference sequence). The CDR3 region is CASSFTGVETQYF. CDR3 DNA: TGTGCCAGCAGCTTCACGGGGGTTGAGACCCAGTACTTC. Based on the CDR3 plus reference TRBV7-9 and TRBJ2-5, the full variable domain is DTGVSQNPRHKITKRGQNVTFRCDPISEHNRLYWYRQTLGQGPEFLTYFQNEAQLEKSRLLSDRFSAERPKGSFSTLEIQRTEQGDSAMYLCASSFTGVETQYFGPGTRLLVL.

The V and J genes are TRBV15 and TRBJ2-1; tentative D call: TRBD2 (5 bases). Germline-derived CDR1 and CDR2 are LNHNV and YYDKDF (reference sequence). The CDR3 is 17 residues long. Trimming took off 0 bases at V and 2 bases at J, with 14 bases between the two ends. Here the CDR3 DNA reads TGTGCCACCAGCAGAGAGCGGGTCGGGCAGACCTACAATGAGCAGTTCTTC. This gives the protein CATSRERVGQTYNEQFF.

The genes are TRBV30 and TRBJ1-2; 9 bases fit TRBD1. Germline loops: CDR1 GTSNPN, CDR2 SVGIG (reference sequence). CDR3 length equals 13 residues. Trimming cost V 2 bases and J 8 bases; bases outside gene matches: 6. The CDR3 DNA is TGTGCCTGGAGTTTAAACAGGGGGCAAGGCTACACCTTC. Its translation: CAWSLNRGQGYTF.

The chain couples TRBV5-5 to TRBJ2-1; TRBD2 matches at 11 bases. CDR1 and CDR2 (germline): SGHKS, YYEKEE (reference sequence). The V segment lost 2 bases and the J segment 7 bases; nucleotides outside the gene matches: 8. The CDR3 has 16 amino acids. The CDR3 is CASSFALSSGGNEQFF. The CDR3 nucleotides are TGTGCCAGCAGCTTTGCATTGTCTAGCGGGGGGAATGAGCAGTTCTTC.

This clone was counted only a few times. The rearrangement uses TRBV2 and TRBJ1-5; D is unresolved. The CDR3 runs to 12 residues. Germline V CDR1 and CDR2: SNHLY, FYNNEI. V gave up 5 bases and J gave up 7 bases, with 9 bases separating them. CDR3 loop: CASSSFIQPQHF. The DNA of the CDR3 is TGTGCCAGCAGTTCTTTTATACAGCCCCAGCATTTT.

CDR3: CSVRGTGSPGYTF. The CDR3 DNA sequence: TGCAGCGTGCGCGGGACAGGATCGCCCGGCTACACCTTC. This rearrangement joins TRBV29-1 to TRBJ1-2; 8 bases agree with TRBD1. The J segment lost 8 bases and the V segment lost 6 bases, leaving 11 bases of the junction unmatched. The CDR3 sequence is 13 residues long. Germline V gene lookup returns CDR1 SQVTM and CDR2 ANQGSEA.

V is TRBV2 and J is TRBJ1-4, with 7 bases fitting TRBD1. CDR3 length equals 14 residues. J gave up 8 bases and V 7 bases, and 10 bases lay outside the gene matches. The germline V gene encodes CDR1 SNHLY and CDR2 FYNNEI. The CDR3 reads CASTRTGKEEKLFF. The CDR3 DNA sequence: TGTGCCAGCACCCGGACAGGAAAGGAAGAAAAACTGTTTTTT.

The table lists this clone with a count of one. The chain has TRBV6-1 and TRBJ1-1, with TRBD1 matching 8 bases. V shed 2 bases and J 2 bases; nucleotides not matched to a gene: 10. Looked up from germline, CDR1 is MNHNS and CDR2 is SASEGT. The CDR3 runs to 17 residues. CDR3 region: CASSESRTGRANTEAFF. The CDR3, as DNA: TGTGCCAGCAGTGAATCGAGGACAGGGCGGGCTAACACTGAAGCTTTCTTT.

The CDR3 spells CATSRDRRRGRATNEKLFF. CDR3 in DNA: TGTGCCACCAGCAGAGATCGAAGGAGGGGTCGGGCAACTAATGAAAAACTGTTTTTT. The V gene is TRBV15, the J gene TRBJ1-4; D may be TRBD1 (5 bases). V dropped 0 bases and J dropped 0 bases, with 17 bases sitting between them. The CDR3 is 19 residues long. From germline, CDR1 is LNHNV and CDR2 YYDKDF (reference sequence).

The chain couples TRBV6-1 to TRBJ2-1, with D possibly TRBD1 on 5 matching bases. Trimming took 0 bases from V and 2 from J, leaving 14 bases between them. In germline, CDR1 is MNHNS, CDR2 SASEGT. The CDR3 spans 17 residues. The CDR3 DNA is TGTGCCAGCAGTGAAGCAACGGCAAGGGGCCCCTACAATGAGCAGTTCTTC. Translating it yields CASSEATARGPYNEQFF.

V usage is TRBV28 and J usage is TRBJ2-1; 8 bases match TRBD2. J gave up 1 base and V 6 bases, and 5 bases lay outside the gene matches. Per germline, CDR1 MDHEN and CDR2 SYDVKM. This CDR3 is 15 amino acids long. CDR3 nucleotide sequence: TGTGCCAGCAGCCCCGGGACTAGATCCTACAATGAGCAGTTCTTC. Amino acids: CASSPGTRSYNEQFF.

This chain links TRBV25-1 with TRBJ1-4, with D perhaps TRBD1 (6 bases). Between the trimmed V and J ends, which lost 4 bases and 8 bases, there was a span of 17 bases. Germline CDR1 is MGHDK and CDR2 is SYGVNS. The CDR3 totals 15 residues. The DNA of the CDR3 is TGTGCCAGCAGTGGCAACAGGGTGCCAAGGGAAAAACTGTTTTTT. It yields the protein CASSGNRVPREKLFF.

V gene TRBV29-1 combines with J gene TRBJ2-2; 7 bases line up with TRBD1. V lost 3 bases and J lost 12; bases outside the gene matches: 13. CDR1 is SQVTM and CDR2 is ANQGSEA in the germline V gene. There are 14 residues in the CDR3. CDR3 loop: CSVEPPGQPAQLFF. In DNA form, the CDR3 reads TGCAGCGTTGAGCCACCGGGACAGCCCGCGCAGCTGTTTTTT.

The gene calls are TRBV14 and TRBJ2-3, with 11 bases that match TRBD2. This CDR3 has 19 residues. Germline loops: CDR1 SGHDN, CDR2 FVKESK. V dropped 5 bases and J dropped 0; count of bases not matched to a gene: 13. CDR3 sequence (DNA): TGTGCCAGCAGCAGAGGACTAGCGGGTGCCGAAAAAAGCACAGATACGCAGTATTTT. It translates to CASSRGLAGAEKSTDTQYF.

The rearrangement uses TRBV5-4 and TRBJ2-7, with a weak D call TRBD1 (6 bases). The CDR3 runs to 15 residues. Germline V CDR1 and CDR2: SGHNT, YYREEE (reference sequence). Between the trimmed V and J ends, which lost 4 bases and 7 bases, there was a span of 21 bases. The CDR3: CASSHVGATREEQYF. CDR3 coding DNA: TGTGCCAGCAGCCACGTGGGGGCTACCAGGGAGGAGCAGTACTTC.

The chain is built from TRBV5-4 and TRBJ2-3, with D unclear. V lost 6 bases and J 1 base, leaving 12 bases between the germline ends. The CDR3 is made up of 14 amino acids. The germline V gene has CDR1 SGHNT and CDR2 YYREEE (reference sequence). In DNA form, the CDR3 reads TGTGCCAGCACCACTCTTCTAGGCACAGATACGCAGTATTTT. Translating gives CASTTLLGTDTQYF.

V usage is TRBV10-2 and J usage is TRBJ2-5, with TRBD1 as a possible D gene (6 bases). V shed 7 bases and J shed 0 bases, with 9 bases lying between them. Germline values: CDR1 WSHSY, CDR2 SAAADI. The CDR3 has 13 residues. CDR3 protein: CASTRTDQETQYF. CDR3 DNA: TGCGCCAGCACCCGGACAGACCAAGAGACCCAGTACTTC.

V usage is TRBV5-1 and J usage is TRBJ2-3; tentative D call: TRBD1 (5 bases). Germline V gene lookup returns CDR1 SGHRS and CDR2 YFSETQ. V dropped 1 base and J dropped 2 bases, with 11 bases sitting between them. The CDR3 consists of 15 residues. CDR3 DNA sequence: TGCGCCAGCAGCTTGACAGGTATAGACACAGATACGCAGTATTTT. It is translated as CASSLTGIDTDTQYF.

The rearrangement links TRBV11-2 to TRBJ2-3; 7 nucleotides line up with TRBD2. CDR3 length: 14 residues. J was trimmed by 2 bases and V by 3 bases; bases with no gene match: 2. Germline lookup yields CDR1 SGHAT and CDR2 FQNNGV. In DNA, the CDR3 is TGTGCCAGCAGCTTTGCGGGGGTCACAGATACGCAGTATTTT. Protein: CASSFAGVTDTQYF.

The genes are TRBV4-3 and TRBJ1-1; 9 bases match TRBD1. J gave up 3 bases and V 4 bases, and 3 bases lay outside the gene matches. Germline lookup yields CDR1 LGHNA and CDR2 YSLEER. The CDR3 runs to 14 residues. The CDR3 is CASSLRTGDTEAFF. The CDR3 bases are TGCGCCAGCAGCCTGCGGACAGGGGACACTGAAGCTTTCTTT.

The chain joins TRBV20-1 to TRBJ2-7, with 8 bases identical to TRBD1. CDR1 and CDR2 from the germline V gene are DFQATT and SNEGSKA (reference sequence). With V trimmed by 6 bases and J by 7 bases, 5 bases remained unmatched. This CDR3 has 11 residues. The CDR3 DNA is TGCAGTGCGGCAGGGGGCGGAGAGCAGTACTTC. It translates to CSAAGGGEQYF.

V is TRBV29-1 and J is TRBJ2-5; the D is unclear. The V gene lost 4 bases and the J gene lost 5 bases, with 17 bases spanning the gap. Germline lookup yields CDR1 SQVTM and CDR2 ANQGSEA. The CDR3 sequence is 14 residues long. The CDR3 region is CSVGERTLGETQYF. The CDR3 bases are TGCAGCGTTGGCGAACGTACGCTTGGGGAGACCCAGTACTTC. The whole variable domain, filled in from reference TRBV29-1 and TRBJ2-5, reads SAVISQKPSRDICQRGTSLTIQCQVDSQVTMMFWYRQQPGQSLTLIATANQGSEATYESGFVIDKFPISRPNLTFSTLTVSNMSPEDSSIYLCSVGERTLGETQYFGPGTRLLVL.

The rearrangement links TRBV27 to TRBJ2-3; TRBD2 is a possible D gene (6 bases). The germline V and J ends were trimmed by 6 bases and 2 bases, with 15 bases remaining between them. Germline values: CDR1 MNHEY, CDR2 SMNVEV (reference sequence). The CDR3 length is 15 residues. CDR3 in DNA: TGTGCCAGCAGCCCAGGGACTTACAACACAGATACGCAGTATTTT. Its translation: CASSPGTYNTDTQYF.

The rearrangement joins TRBV7-9 to TRBJ1-1, with D unresolved. V dropped 3 bases and J dropped 11 bases, with 10 bases sitting between them. Germline-derived CDR1 and CDR2 are SEHNR and FQNEAQ (reference sequence). This CDR3 contains 11 residues. The CDR3 region has the DNA TGTGCCAGCAGCTTCCGGGTGGATGCTTTCTTT. It specifies CASSFRVDAFF.

This clone was seen only a few times. The chain combines TRBV6-5 with TRBJ2-1; D remains unclear. Between the trimmed V and J ends, which lost 2 bases and 10 bases, there was a span of 12 bases. Germline CDR1 reads MNHEY; CDR2 reads SVGAGI. The length of the CDR3 is 13 residues. The CDR3 loop is CASSYDSGREQFF. Written as DNA, the CDR3 is TGTGCCAGCAGTTACGATTCTGGGCGGGAGCAGTTCTTC.

J is TRBJ2-2 and V is TRBV11-1; D gene unclear. CDR3 length: 12 amino acids. V dropped 5 bases and J dropped 4 bases, with 5 bases sitting between them. Germline assignment: CDR1 SGHAT and CDR2 FQDESV (reference sequence). In nucleotides, the CDR3 is TGTGCCAGCAGCCTAAGCACCGGGGAGCTGTTTTTT. Protein sequence: CASSLSTGELFF. The full variable domain, its missing parts supplied by reference TRBV11-1 and TRBJ2-2, is EAEVAQSPRYKITEKSQAVAFWCDPISGHATLYWYRQILGQGPELLVQFQDESVVDDSQLPKDRFSAERLKGVDSTLKIQPAELGDSAMYLCASSLSTGELFFGEGSRLTVL.